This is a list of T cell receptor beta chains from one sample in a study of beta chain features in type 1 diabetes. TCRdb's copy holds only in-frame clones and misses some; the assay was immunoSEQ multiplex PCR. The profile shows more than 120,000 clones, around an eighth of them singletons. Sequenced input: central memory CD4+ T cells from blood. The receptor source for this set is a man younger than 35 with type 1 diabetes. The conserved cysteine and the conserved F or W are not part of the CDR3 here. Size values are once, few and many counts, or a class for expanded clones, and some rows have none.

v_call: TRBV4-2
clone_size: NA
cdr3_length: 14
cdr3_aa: ASSQGTGANTGELF

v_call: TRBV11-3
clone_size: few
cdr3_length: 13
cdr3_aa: ASSSTRKFQETQY

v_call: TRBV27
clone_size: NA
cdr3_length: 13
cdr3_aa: ASSSRTSTNTEAF

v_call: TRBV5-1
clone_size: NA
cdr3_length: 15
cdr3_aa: ASSLAKLDRVNYEQY

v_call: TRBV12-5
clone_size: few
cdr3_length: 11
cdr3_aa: ASGSTGNTEAF

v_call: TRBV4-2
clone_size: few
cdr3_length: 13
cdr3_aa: ASSPVAGGTDTQY

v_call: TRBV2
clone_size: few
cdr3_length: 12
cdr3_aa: ASNMGQGVNEQF

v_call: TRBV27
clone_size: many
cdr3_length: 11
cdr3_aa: ASSRAGGYGYT

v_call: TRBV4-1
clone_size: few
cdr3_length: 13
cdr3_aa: ASSHSEDSNQPQH

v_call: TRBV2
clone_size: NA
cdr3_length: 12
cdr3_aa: VTTEGGGTEKLF

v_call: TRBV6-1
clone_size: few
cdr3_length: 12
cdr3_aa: ASSEAGTPETQY

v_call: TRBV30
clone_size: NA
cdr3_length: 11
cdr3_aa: AWRTYMNTEAF

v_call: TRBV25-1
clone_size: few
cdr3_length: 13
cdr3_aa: ASSDLTGRLGELF

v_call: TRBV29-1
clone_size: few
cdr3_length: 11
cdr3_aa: SVRGQGGNTIY

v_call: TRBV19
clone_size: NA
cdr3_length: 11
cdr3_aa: ASKGEGTDTQY

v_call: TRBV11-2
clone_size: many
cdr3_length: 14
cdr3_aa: ASSLGIAGPTDTQY

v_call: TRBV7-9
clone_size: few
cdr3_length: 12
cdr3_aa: ASSSIRGGYEQY

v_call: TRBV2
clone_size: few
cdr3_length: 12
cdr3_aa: ASKLDKSTDTQY

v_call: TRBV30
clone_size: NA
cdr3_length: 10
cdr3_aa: AWRTDGNTIY

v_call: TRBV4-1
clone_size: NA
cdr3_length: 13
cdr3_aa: ASSQGQGEGQPQH

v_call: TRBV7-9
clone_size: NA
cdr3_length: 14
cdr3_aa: ASSSNVGAGSEKLF

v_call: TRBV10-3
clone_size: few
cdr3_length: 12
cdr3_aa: AISETTRTGEQY

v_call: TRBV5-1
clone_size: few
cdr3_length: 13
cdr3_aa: ASSLGTENTGELF

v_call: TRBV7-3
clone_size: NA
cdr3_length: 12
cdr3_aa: ASSYRQGSTEAF

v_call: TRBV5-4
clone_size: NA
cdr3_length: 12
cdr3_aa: ASSLEQDNSPLH

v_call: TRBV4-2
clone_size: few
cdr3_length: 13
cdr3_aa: ASSQELADVYEQY

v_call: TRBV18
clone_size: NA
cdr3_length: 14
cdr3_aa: ASSPGQVPHGDGYT

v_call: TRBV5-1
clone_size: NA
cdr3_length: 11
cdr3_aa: ASGREGTDGYT

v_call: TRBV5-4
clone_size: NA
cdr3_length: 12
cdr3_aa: ASSLVGGYTEAF

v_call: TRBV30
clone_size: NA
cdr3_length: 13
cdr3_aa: AWTGQGTNTGELF

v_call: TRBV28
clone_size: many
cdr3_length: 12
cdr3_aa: ASSPSPTTTVLT

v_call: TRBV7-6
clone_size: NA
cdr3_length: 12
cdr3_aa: ASSLATGGRGYT

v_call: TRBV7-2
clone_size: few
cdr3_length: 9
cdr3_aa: ASSFSETQY

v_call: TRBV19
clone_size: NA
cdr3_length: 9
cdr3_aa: ASSIRNEQY

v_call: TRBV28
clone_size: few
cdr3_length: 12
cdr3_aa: AIRQSGGNYGYT

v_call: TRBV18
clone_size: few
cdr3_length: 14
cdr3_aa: ASSPRIAGVNTEAF

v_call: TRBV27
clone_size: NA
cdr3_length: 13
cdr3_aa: ASSLTRAGGTEAF

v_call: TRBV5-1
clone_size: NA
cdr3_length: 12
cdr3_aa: ASTTTGVTDTQY

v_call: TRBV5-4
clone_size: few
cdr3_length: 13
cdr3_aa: ASSPSQGQGYIQY

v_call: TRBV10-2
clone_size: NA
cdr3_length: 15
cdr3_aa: ASRHLGLAGGTDTQY

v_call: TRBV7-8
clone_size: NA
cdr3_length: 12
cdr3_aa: ASSARHSGSGYT

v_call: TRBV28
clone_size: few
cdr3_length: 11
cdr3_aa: ASSPGFQETQY

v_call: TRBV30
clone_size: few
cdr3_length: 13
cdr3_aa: AWSVLRTFTGELF

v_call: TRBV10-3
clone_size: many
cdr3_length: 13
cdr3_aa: AISESGAAELTQY

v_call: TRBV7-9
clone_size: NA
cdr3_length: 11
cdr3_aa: ASSFGSDYGYT

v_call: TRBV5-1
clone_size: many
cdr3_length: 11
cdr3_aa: ASSLGVSYEQY

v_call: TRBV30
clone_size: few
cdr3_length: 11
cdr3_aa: AWTRQVNTEAF

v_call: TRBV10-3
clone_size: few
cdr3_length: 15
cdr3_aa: AISESKTSGNTGELF

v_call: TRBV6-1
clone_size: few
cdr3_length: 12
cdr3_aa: ASSEALGQNEAF

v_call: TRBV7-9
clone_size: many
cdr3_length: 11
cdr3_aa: ASSLGHSNEQF

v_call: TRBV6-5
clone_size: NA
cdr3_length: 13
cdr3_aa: ASSPIGGANQPQH